Shown below are 8 T cell receptor beta chains from a single sample sequenced in a study of T cell responses to AZD1222 COVID-19 vaccine. Repertoires were generated with immunoSEQ multiplex PCR, while TCRdb's copy carries only in-frame clones and drops some. Altogether roughly 140,000 clones are present, approximately 89% being singletons, with the ten largest covering roughly 5.5%. The sample in question was peripheral blood, obtained on day 0 of AZD1222 vaccination. These TCRs come from an adult in good health.

The V gene is TRBV3-1 (or the pseudogene TRBV3-2), the J gene TRBJ1-2; perhaps TRBD1 as D (6 bases). CDR1 LGHDT and CDR2 YNNKEL come from the germline V gene (reference sequence). The V end was cut by 3 bases, the J end by 6 bases, with 20 bases between. CDR3 length: 16 amino acids. The CDR3 DNA is TGTGCCAGCAGCCAGCGGGGGGCGGGCGCCCAAAATGGCTACACCTTC. This sequence encodes CASSQRGAGAQNGYTF.

This clone has just one count. The chain has TRBV20-1 and TRBJ2-1; the D is unclear. Trimming stripped 4 bases from V and 6 bases from J, with 7 bases between. The CDR3 totals 11 residues. The germline V gene has CDR1 DFQATT and CDR2 SNEGSKA (reference sequence). CDR3 sequence: CSATLGNEQFF. CDR3 in DNA: TGCAGTGCTACTTTGGGCAATGAGCAGTTCTTC.

This clone was seen just once. V usage is TRBV5-1 and J usage is TRBJ1-4; 9 bases match TRBD1. The germline CDR1 and CDR2 sequences are SGHRS and YFSETQ. The CDR3 runs to 14 residues. V was clipped by 4 bases and J by 8 bases; unmatched bases: 6. The CDR3 spells CASSIGTGSEKLFF. The DNA of the CDR3 is TGCGCCAGCAGCATAGGGACAGGGTCGGAAAAACTGTTTTTT.

The J gene is TRBJ1-2, the V gene TRBV7-2; 7 nucleotides line up with TRBD1. V lost 2 bases and J lost 2; bases outside the gene matches: 2. Germline V gene sequence: CDR1 SGHTA, CDR2 FQGNSA. This CDR3 has 14 residues. CDR3 residues: CASSLSTGNYGYTF. CDR3 bases: TGTGCCAGCAGCTTATCGACAGGGAACTATGGCTACACCTTC.

This chain uses TRBV2 with TRBJ2-1, with 7 bases matching TRBD2. The trim removed 9 bases at V and 4 bases at J, leaving 3 bases unmatched. Germline V lookup: CDR1 SNHLY, CDR2 FYNNEI. The CDR3 contains 12 residues. The CDR3 nucleotides are TGTGCCAGGAAGCGGGGTTACAATGAGCAGTTCTTC. Protein sequence: CARKRGYNEQFF.

This clone was found once. The V call is TRBV18, the J call TRBJ1-1; D unclear. The length of the CDR3 is 15 residues. Trimming took 3 bases from V and 1 from J, leaving 12 bases between them. The V gene's germline CDR1 is KGHSH and CDR2 LQKENI. CDR3 in DNA: TGTGCCAGCTCACCCGAGGGCACAGAGAACACTGAAGCTTTCTTT. This gives the protein CASSPEGTENTEAFF. The full variable domain, in which reference TRBV18 and TRBJ1-1 provide the parts outside the CDR3, is NAGVMQNPRHLVRRRGQEARLRCSPMKGHSHVYWYRQLPEEGLKFMVYLQKENIIDESGMPKERFSAEFPKEGPSILRIQQVVRGDSAAYFCASSPEGTENTEAFFGQGTRLTVV.

J is TRBJ1-3 and V is TRBV29-1; tentative D call: TRBD1 (6 bases). CDR3 length equals 14 residues. Trimming left V 7 bases short and J 4 bases short, with 17 bases between. CDR1 is SQVTM, CDR2 ANQGSEA, per germline. This CDR3 reads CSAVPGTSGNTIYF. CDR3 in DNA: TGCAGCGCGGTACCCGGGACATCAGGAAACACCATATATTTT.

This clone was seen a single time. The chain employs TRBV9 and TRBJ2-7; TRBD2 matches 7 bases. V shed 2 bases and J 6 bases; nucleotides not matched to a gene: 11. The CDR3 spans 15 residues. In germline, CDR1 is SGDLS, CDR2 YYNGEE. In DNA, the CDR3 is TGTGCCAGCAGCGTCTCCGGGACTACCCCCTCCGAGCAGTACTTC. Amino acids: CASSVSGTTPSEQYF.